Following are 2 T cell receptor beta chains from one sample sequenced in a study of identical twins. One entry per CDR3 protein, called by TCRdb with MiXCR from the 5' RACE reads. The sample gives 270,000 or so distinct CDR3 sequences, approximately 8.3% of which show up once; 2.5% to 3.5% is in the top ten. The same data also contributed to another study, on yellow fever vaccine responses in identical twins.

Sequenced input: CD8+ T cells sorted from blood. The receptors shown here come from a young woman in good health.

This clonotype was counted at least ten times. V gene TRBV12-3 or TRBV12-4 combines with J gene TRBJ2-1; 10 bases map to TRBD2. The CDR3 totals 16 residues. V was pared by 6 bases and J by 8 bases, with 13 bases of the junction left unmatched. The DNA of the CDR3 is TGTGCCAGCAGCCAAAGGAGCGGGAGGGAAGGCGATGAGCAGTTCTTC. This codes for CASSQRSGREGDEQFF.

This clonotype was counted many times. The chain uses TRBV7-9 and TRBJ1-5, with D uncertain. This CDR3 is 15 amino acids long. Trimming stripped 5 bases from V and 0 bases from J, with 11 bases between. Germline V gives CDR1 SEHNR, CDR2 FQNEAQ (reference sequence). This CDR3 reads CASSPTFDSNQPQHF. The CDR3 nucleotides read TGTGCCAGCAGCCCGACTTTTGATAGCAATCAGCCCCAGCATTTT.